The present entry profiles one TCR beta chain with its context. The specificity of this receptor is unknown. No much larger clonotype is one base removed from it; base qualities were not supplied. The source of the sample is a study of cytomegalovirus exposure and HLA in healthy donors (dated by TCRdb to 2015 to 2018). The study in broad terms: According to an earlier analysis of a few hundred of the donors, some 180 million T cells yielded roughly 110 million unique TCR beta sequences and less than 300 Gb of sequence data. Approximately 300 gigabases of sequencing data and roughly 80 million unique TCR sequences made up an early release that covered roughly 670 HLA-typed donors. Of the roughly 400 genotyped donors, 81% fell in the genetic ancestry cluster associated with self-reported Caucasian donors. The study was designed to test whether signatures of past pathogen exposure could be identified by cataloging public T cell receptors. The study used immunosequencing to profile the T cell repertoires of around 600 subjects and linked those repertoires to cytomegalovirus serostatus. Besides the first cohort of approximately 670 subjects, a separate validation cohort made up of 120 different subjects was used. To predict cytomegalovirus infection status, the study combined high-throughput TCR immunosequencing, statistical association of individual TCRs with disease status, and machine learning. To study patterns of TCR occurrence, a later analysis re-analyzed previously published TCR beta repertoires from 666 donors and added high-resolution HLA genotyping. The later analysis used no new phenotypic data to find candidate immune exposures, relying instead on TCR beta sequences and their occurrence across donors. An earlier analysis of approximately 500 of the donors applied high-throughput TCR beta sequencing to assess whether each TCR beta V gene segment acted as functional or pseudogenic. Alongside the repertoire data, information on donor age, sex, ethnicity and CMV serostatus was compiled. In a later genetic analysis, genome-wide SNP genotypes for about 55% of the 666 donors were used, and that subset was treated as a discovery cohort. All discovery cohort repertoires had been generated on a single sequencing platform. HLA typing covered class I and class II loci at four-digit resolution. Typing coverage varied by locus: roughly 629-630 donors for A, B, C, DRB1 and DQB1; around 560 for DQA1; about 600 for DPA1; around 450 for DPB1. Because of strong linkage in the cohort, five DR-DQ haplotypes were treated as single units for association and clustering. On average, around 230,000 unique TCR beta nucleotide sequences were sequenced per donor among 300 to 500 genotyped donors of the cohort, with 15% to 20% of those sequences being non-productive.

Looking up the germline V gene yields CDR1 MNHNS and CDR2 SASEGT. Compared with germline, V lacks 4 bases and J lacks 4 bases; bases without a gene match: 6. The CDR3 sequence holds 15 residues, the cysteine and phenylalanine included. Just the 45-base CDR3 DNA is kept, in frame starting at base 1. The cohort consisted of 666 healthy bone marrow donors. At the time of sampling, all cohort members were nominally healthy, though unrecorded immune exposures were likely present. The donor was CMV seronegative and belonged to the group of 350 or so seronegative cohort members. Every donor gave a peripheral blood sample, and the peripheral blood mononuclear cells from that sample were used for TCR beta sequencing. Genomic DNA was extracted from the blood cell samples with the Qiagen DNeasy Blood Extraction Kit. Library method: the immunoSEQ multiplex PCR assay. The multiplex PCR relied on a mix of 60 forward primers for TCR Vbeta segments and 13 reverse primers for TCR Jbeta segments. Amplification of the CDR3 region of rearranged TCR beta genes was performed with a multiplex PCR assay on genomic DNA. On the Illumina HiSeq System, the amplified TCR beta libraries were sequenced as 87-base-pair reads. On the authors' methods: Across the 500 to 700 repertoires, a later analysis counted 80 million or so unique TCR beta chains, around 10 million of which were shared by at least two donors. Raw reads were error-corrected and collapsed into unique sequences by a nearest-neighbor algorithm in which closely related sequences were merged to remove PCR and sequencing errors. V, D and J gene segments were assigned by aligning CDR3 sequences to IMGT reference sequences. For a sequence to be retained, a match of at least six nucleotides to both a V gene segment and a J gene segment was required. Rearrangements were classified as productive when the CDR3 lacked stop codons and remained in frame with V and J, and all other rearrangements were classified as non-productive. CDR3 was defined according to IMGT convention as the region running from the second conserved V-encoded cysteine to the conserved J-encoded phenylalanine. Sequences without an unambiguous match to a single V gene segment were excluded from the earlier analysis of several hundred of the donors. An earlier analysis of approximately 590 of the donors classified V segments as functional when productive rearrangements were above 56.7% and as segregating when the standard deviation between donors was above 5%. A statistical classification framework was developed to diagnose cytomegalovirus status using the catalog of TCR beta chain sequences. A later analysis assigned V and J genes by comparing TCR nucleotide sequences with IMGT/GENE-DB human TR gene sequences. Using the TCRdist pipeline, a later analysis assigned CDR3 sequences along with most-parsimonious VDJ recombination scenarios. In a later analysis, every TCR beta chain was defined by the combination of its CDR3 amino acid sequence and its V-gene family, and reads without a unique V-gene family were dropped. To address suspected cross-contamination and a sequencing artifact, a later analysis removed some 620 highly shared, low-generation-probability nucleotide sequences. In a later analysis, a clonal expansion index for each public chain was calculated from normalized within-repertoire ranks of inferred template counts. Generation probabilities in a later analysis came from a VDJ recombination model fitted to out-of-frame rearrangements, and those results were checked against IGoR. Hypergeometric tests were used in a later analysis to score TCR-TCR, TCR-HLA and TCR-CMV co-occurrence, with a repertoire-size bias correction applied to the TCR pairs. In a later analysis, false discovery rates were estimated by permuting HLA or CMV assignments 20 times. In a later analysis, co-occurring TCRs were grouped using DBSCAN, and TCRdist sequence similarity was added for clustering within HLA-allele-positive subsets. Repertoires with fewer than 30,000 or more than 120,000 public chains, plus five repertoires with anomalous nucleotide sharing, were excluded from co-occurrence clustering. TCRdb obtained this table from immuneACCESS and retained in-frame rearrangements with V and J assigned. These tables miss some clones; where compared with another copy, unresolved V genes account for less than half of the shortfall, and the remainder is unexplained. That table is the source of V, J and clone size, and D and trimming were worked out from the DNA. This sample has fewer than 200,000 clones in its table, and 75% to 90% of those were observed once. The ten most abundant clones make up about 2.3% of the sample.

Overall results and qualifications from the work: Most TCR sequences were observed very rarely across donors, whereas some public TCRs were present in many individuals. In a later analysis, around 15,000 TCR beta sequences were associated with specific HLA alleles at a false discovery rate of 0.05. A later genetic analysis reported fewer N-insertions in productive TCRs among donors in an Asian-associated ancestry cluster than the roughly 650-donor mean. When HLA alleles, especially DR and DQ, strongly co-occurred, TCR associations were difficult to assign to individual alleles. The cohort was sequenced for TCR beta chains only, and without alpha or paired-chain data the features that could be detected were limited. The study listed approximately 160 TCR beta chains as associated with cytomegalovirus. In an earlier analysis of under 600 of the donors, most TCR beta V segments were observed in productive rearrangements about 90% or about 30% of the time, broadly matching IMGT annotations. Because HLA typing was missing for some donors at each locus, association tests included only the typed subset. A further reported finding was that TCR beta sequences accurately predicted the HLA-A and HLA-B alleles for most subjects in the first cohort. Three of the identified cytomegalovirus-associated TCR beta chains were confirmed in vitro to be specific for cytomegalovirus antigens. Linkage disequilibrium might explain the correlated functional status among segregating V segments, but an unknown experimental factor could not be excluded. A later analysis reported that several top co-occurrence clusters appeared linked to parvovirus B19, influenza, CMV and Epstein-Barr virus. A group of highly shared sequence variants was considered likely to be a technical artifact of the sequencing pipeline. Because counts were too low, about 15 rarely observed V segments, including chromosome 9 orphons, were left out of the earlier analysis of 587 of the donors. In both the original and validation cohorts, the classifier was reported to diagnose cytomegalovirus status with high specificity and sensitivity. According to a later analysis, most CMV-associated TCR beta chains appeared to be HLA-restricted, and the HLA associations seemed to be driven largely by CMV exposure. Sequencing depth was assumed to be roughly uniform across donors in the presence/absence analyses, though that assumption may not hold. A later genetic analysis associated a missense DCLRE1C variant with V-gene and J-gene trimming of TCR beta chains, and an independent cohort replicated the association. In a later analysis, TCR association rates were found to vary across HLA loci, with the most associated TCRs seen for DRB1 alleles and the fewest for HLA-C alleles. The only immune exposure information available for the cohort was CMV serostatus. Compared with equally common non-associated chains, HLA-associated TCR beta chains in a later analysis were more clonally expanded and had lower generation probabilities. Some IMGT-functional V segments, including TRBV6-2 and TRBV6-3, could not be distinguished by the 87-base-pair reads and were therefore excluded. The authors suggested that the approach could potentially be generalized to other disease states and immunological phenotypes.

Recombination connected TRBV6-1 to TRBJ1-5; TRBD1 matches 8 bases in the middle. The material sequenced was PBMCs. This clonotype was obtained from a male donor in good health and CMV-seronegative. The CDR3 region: CASSAGGLGNQPQHF. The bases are TGTGCCAGCAGTGCAGGGGGCTTGGGGAATCAGCCCCAGCATTTT.